Each of the 19 T cell receptor beta chains below was sequenced from the same sample in a study of cytomegalovirus exposure and HLA in healthy donors. Amplification used 60 Vbeta primers and 13 Jbeta primers. Sequencing was performed with immunoSEQ multiplex PCR; in TCRdb, only in-frame clones are kept and a portion is missing. The sample records over 70,000 clones, less than 80% being singletons. Sequencing was carried out using PBMCs. The receptors derive from a male donor in good health and CMV-seronegative.

The chain couples TRBV21-1 to TRBJ1-2; whether TRBD1, the table's D call, matches the DNA was not checked. TRBV21-1 is a documented pseudogene. The CDR3 loop spans 14 amino acids. CDR3 coding DNA: TGTGCCAGCAGCGGACGGGACACCCCCTATGGCTACACCTTC. It specifies CASSGRDTPYGYTF.

The V gene is TRBV15, the J gene TRBJ1-5; D may be TRBD1 (6 bases). The CDR3 sequence is 16 residues long. Trimming shortened V by 1 base and J by 6 bases, and 16 bases separated the two germline ends. CDR1 LNHNV and CDR2 YYDKDF come from the germline V gene (reference sequence). CDR3 residues: CATSRGGRGAFQPQHF. The CDR3 DNA reads TGTGCCACCAGCAGAGGGGGGCGAGGGGCCTTTCAGCCCCAGCATTTT.

This chain links TRBV7-2 with TRBJ1-6; D remains ambiguous. Per germline, CDR1 SGHTA and CDR2 FQGNSA. Trimming shortened V by 0 bases and J by 7 bases, and 16 bases separated the two germline ends. The CDR3 covers 17 residues. This chain's CDR3 is CASSLAWGGRQNSPLHF. CDR3 in DNA: TGTGCCAGCAGCTTAGCGTGGGGAGGACGGCAAAATTCACCCCTCCACTTT. The entire variable domain, with the rest obtained from reference TRBV7-2 and TRBJ1-6, is as follows: GAGVSQSPSNKVTEKGKDVELRCDPISGHTALYWYRQSLGQGLEFLIYFQGNSAPDKSGLPSDRFSAERTGGSVSTLTIQRTQQEDSAVYLCASSLAWGGRQNSPLHFGNGTRLTVT.

This clone was counted a few times. This sequence joins TRBV2 and TRBJ2-5; D gene unclear. The J call may be faulty, since TRBJ2-7 better matches the DNA end. CDR1 SNHLY and CDR2 FYNNEI come from the germline V gene. The CDR3 runs 15 residues. The CDR3 DNA follows: TGTGCCAGCAGTGATTTTACCTTAGGCGGCTACGAGCAGTACTTC. It specifies CASSDFTLGGYEQYF.

V gene TRBV7-2 combines with J gene TRBJ1-2, with TRBD1 as a possible D gene (6 bases). V was cut by 1 base and J by 2 bases, with 17 bases left in between. This CDR3 spans 17 amino acids. Germline loops: CDR1 SGHTA, CDR2 FQGNSA. Written as DNA, the CDR3 is TGTGCCAGCAGCTTAGAGGGCAGAAACAGGGCGAACTATGGCTACACCTTC. Translation: CASSLEGRNRANYGYTF.

The rearrangement uses TRBV6-6 and TRBJ1-3, with 7 bases aligning to TRBD1. Trimming at V came to 7 bases and at J to 2 bases, leaving 5 bases not matched to a gene. This CDR3 has 14 residues. Germline values: CDR1 MNHNY, CDR2 SVGAGI (reference sequence). As DNA, the CDR3 is TGTGCCAGCACCGAGGGGGCTACTGGAAACACCATATATTTT. Its translation: CASTEGATGNTIYF.

This clone was picked up one time. In DNA, the CDR3 is TGTGCCAGCAGCCTCGTGGGGTTGGGACAGGGGGTCACCGGGGAGCTGTTTTTT. Residues: CASSLVGLGQGVTGELFF. The V gene is TRBV28, the J gene TRBJ2-2, with 11 bases lining up with TRBD1. V shed 6 bases, J shed 4 bases, and the junction held 13 bases outside the gene matches. The CDR3 sequence is 18 residues long. Per the germline V gene, CDR1 is MDHEN and CDR2 is SYDVKM.

The CDR3 DNA is TGTGCCACCACTCAAGCTCAGACTAATCAGCCCCAGCATTTT. Its translation: CATTQAQTNQPQHF. The chain uses TRBV10-3 and TRBJ1-5; no reliable D call. This CDR3 spans 14 amino acids. CDR1 and CDR2 from the germline V gene are ENHRY and SYGVKD. V lost 10 bases, J lost 4 bases, and 17 bases lay in between.

The chain is built from TRBV19 and TRBJ1-5; 7 nucleotides agree with TRBD1. The CDR3 spans 14 residues. V dropped 5 bases and J dropped 9; count of bases not matched to a gene: 10. The V gene's germline CDR1 is LNHDA and CDR2 SQIVND (reference sequence). The CDR3 DNA sequence: TGTGCCAGTAGTGGTACAGGGGTTGAATGGCCCCAGCATTTT. Its protein product is CASSGTGVEWPQHF.

The chain links TRBV28 to TRBJ2-2, with D perhaps TRBD1 (6 bases). Germline V lookup: CDR1 MDHEN, CDR2 SYDVKM. The CDR3 loop spans 16 amino acids. V lost 7 bases, J lost 2 bases, and 17 bases lay in between. The CDR3 region is CASTIRGRGNTGELFF. For the CDR3, the DNA is TGTGCCAGCACCATAAGGGGCAGGGGTAACACCGGGGAGCTGTTTTTT.

In its sample, this clone was seen once. The V gene is TRBV7-9, the J gene TRBJ1-2, with 9 bases that match TRBD1. This CDR3 contains 16 residues. V was pared by 4 bases and J by 4 bases, with 10 bases of the junction left unmatched. Germline loops: CDR1 SEHNR, CDR2 FQNEAQ (reference sequence). CDR3 nucleotide sequence: TGTGCCAGCAGCTCTATAAGGGACAGGGTTACCTATGGCTACACCTTC. This gives the protein CASSSIRDRVTYGYTF.

The chain is built from TRBV5-5 and TRBJ2-1, with a possible D match to TRBD1 (6 bases). CDR1 is SGHKS and CDR2 is YYEKEE in the germline V gene (reference sequence). V lost 3 bases and J lost 1, with 11 bases in between. CDR3 size: 15 residues. CDR3 DNA: TGTGCCAGCAGCTGGGACAACCCATCCTACAATGAGCAGTTCTTC. This codes for CASSWDNPSYNEQFF.

This rearrangement joins TRBV7-2 to TRBJ1-2; tentative D call: TRBD1 (5 bases). V lost 5 bases and J 8 bases, leaving 12 bases between the germline ends. The germline gives CDR1 SGHTA, CDR2 FQGNSA. The CDR3 runs 12 residues. DNA of the CDR3: TGTGCCAGCAGCCAACCCGGGGGGGGCTACACCTTC. Residues: CASSQPGGGYTF. Combining the CDR3 with reference TRBV7-2 and TRBJ1-2 gives the whole variable domain GAGVSQSPSNKVTEKGKDVELRCDPISGHTALYWYRQSLGQGLEFLIYFQGNSAPDKSGLPSDRFSAERTGGSVSTLTIQRTQQEDSAVYLCASSQPGGGYTFGSGTRLTVV.

This rearrangement joins TRBV30 to TRBJ2-5; unclear D gene. V was trimmed by 4 bases and J by 4 bases, leaving 10 bases between them. The CDR3 contains 12 residues. Germline assignment: CDR1 GTSNPN and CDR2 SVGIG (reference sequence). Written as DNA, the CDR3 is TGTGCCTGGACCCAATCGGGAGAGACCCAGTACTTC. Its protein product is CAWTQSGETQYF.

The chain is built from TRBV28 and TRBJ1-2; 8 bases line up with TRBD1. The V gene end was trimmed by 3 bases and the J gene end by 8 bases; junction bases not matched to a gene: 8. This CDR3 is built from 14 residues. Germline assignment: CDR1 MDHEN and CDR2 SYDVKM. This CDR3 reads CASSFRGRIEGYTF. CDR3 sequence (DNA): TGTGCCAGCAGTTTCAGGGGGCGGATTGAGGGCTACACCTTC.

This clone occurred a few times. This rearrangement joins TRBV6-1 to TRBJ1-2; 9 bases agree with TRBD1. J was trimmed by 8 bases and V by 5 bases; bases with no gene match: 12. The CDR3 is 15 amino acids. Germline V CDR1 and CDR2: MNHNS, SASEGT. CDR3 coding DNA: TGTGCCAGCAGTCCGATGGACAGGGGAGTAAGCGGCTACACCTTC. This sequence encodes CASSPMDRGVSGYTF.

This chain connects TRBV6-5 to TRBJ2-7, with 12 bases matching TRBD1. J lost 6 bases, V lost 7 bases, and 7 bases had no gene match. The CDR3 totals 14 residues. The V gene's germline CDR1 is MNHEY and CDR2 SVGAGI. The CDR3 DNA sequence: TGTGCCAGCAACAGGGGACAGGGGGCAACCGAGCAGTACTTC. Translation gives CASNRGQGATEQYF.

This clone was detected only a few times. The J gene is TRBJ1-1, the V gene TRBV7-2, with D perhaps TRBD1 (5 bases). The ends were cut back, 5 bases at V and 3 bases at J, with 10 bases in the middle. The CDR3 extends over 13 amino acids. Germline CDR1 is SGHTA and CDR2 is FQGNSA. The CDR3: CASSTRDYTEAFF. The CDR3 DNA is TGTGCCAGCAGCACCCGGGACTACACTGAAGCTTTCTTT. Full variable domain (rest looked up from reference TRBV7-2 and TRBJ1-1): GAGVSQSPSNKVTEKGKDVELRCDPISGHTALYWYRQSLGQGLEFLIYFQGNSAPDKSGLPSDRFSAERTGGSVSTLTIQRTQQEDSAVYLCASSTRDYTEAFFGQGTRLTVV.

This clone was counted only a few times. The V gene is TRBV29-1, the J gene TRBJ1-2; D is uncertain. Germline V gene data show CDR1 as SQVTM and CDR2 as ANQGSEA. V was shortened by 2 bases and J by 2 bases, with 9 bases between the two germline ends. CDR3 length: 13 residues. The CDR3 DNA reads TGCAGCGTTGAAAAACAGCAAAACTATGGCTACACCTTC. Translation: CSVEKQQNYGYTF.